This TCR beta chain comes out of a study of blood T cell repertoires in COVID-19. Using immunoSEQ multiplex PCR, the repertoire was profiled, and TCRdb retains in-frame clones only, with some absent. This table has 200,000 to 300,000 clones, about 68% appearing once. V gave up 3 bases and J gave up 3 bases; unmatched junction bases: 4. The CDR3 consists of 15 residues. The germline V gene encodes CDR1 LNHNV and CDR2 YYDKDF (reference sequence). The chain recombines TRBV15 with TRBJ1-5; 8 nucleotides match TRBD1. Sample: peripheral blood. The origin of this receptor is a woman of 80 years or more with acute or convalescent COVID-19. The CDR3 here is CATSSETGVNQPQHF. The CDR3 nucleotides read TGTGCCACCAGCAGTGAGACAGGGGTCAATCAGCCCCAGCATTTT.